A selection of T cell receptor beta chains follows, all from one sample in a study of blood T cells in healthy people across ages. TCRdb itself ran the 5' RACE reads through MiXCR, one entry per CDR3 protein. The profile covers 950,000 to 1,200,000 distinct CDR3 sequences, with 35% to 45% appearing a single time and about 12% taken by the ten largest. Sequencing was done on a sample of blood. These receptors were obtained from a man aged 18-30 years in good health. The CDR3 runs from the conserved cysteine through the conserved F or W. D genes are given only for firm matches. Where a row states a size, it is once, few, many or the class of an expanded clone; other rows omit it.

V gene: TRBV6-4
clone size: .
J gene: TRBJ2-3
D gene: TRBD1
CDR3 protein: CASSETSGGRDTQYF
CDR3 DNA: TGTGCCAGCAGTGAGACCTCAGGGGGCCGGGATACGCAGTATTTT

V gene: TRBV7-3
clone size: .
J gene: TRBJ2-5
D gene: .
CDR3 protein: CASSLTYGETQYF
CDR3 DNA: TGTGCCAGCAGCTTAACGTATGGAGAGACCCAGTACTTC

V gene: TRBV29-1
clone size: .
J gene: TRBJ2-1
D gene: TRBD2
CDR3 protein: CSAMTSGGASYNEQFF
CDR3 DNA: TGCAGCGCTATGACTAGCGGGGGCGCCTCCTACAATGAGCAGTTCTTC

V gene: TRBV12-3/TRBV12-4
clone size: few
J gene: TRBJ1-2
D gene: TRBD1
CDR3 protein: CASSPDRDSRGYTF
CDR3 DNA: TGTGCCAGCAGCCCTGACAGGGATTCGAGGGGCTACACCTTC

V gene: TRBV20-1
clone size: .
J gene: TRBJ2-3
D gene: TRBD2
CDR3 protein: CSARVASGGALEGTGTQYF
CDR3 DNA: TGCAGTGCTAGAGTGGCTAGCGGGGGGGCATTAGAGGGGACAGGTACGCAGTATTTT

V gene: TRBV6-5
clone size: few
J gene: TRBJ1-2
D gene: .
CDR3 protein: CASSYSLGDYGYTF
CDR3 DNA: TGTGCCAGCAGTTACTCTTTGGGGGACTATGGCTACACCTTC

V gene: TRBV28
clone size: few
J gene: TRBJ2-7
D gene: .
CDR3 protein: CASSRTARGSYEQYF
CDR3 DNA: TGTGCCAGCAGTCGGACGGCTCGAGGATCCTACGAGCAGTACTTC

V gene: TRBV3-1
clone size: once
J gene: TRBJ2-3
D gene: .
CDR3 protein: CANSQGALDRPSTDTQYF
CDR3 DNA: TGTGCCAACAGCCAAGGCGCCTTGGACAGACCTAGCACAGATACGCAGTATTTT

V gene: TRBV6-2/TRBV6-3
clone size: .
J gene: TRBJ2-7
D gene: .
CDR3 protein: CATGQTYEQYF
CDR3 DNA: TGTGCCACCGGACAGACCTACGAGCAGTACTTC

V gene: TRBV7-9
clone size: .
J gene: TRBJ1-6
D gene: TRBD1
CDR3 protein: CASSYRGPASSYNSPLHF
CDR3 DNA: TGTGCCAGCAGCTACAGGGGACCCGCGAGCTCCTATAATTCACCCCTCCACTTT

V gene: TRBV9
clone size: .
J gene: TRBJ1-1
D gene: TRBD1
CDR3 protein: CASSVANARAGGAYGEAFF
CDR3 DNA: TGTGCCAGCAGCGTAGCTAATGCCAGGGCAGGGGGCGCATATGGTGAAGCTTTCTTT

V gene: TRBV14
clone size: once
J gene: TRBJ1-3
D gene: .
CDR3 protein: CASSQIRRGASSGNTIYF
CDR3 DNA: TGTGCCAGCAGCCAAATTCGTCGAGGCGCTAGCTCTGGAAACACCATATATTTT

V gene: TRBV6-5
clone size: .
J gene: TRBJ1-2
D gene: TRBD1
CDR3 protein: CASSYRTGISGYTF
CDR3 DNA: TGTGCCAGCAGTTACCGGACAGGGATAAGTGGCTACACCTTC

V gene: TRBV9
clone size: .
J gene: TRBJ2-1
D gene: TRBD2
CDR3 protein: CASSAPTSGPNNEQFF
CDR3 DNA: TGTGCCAGCAGCGCCCCGACTAGCGGACCCAACAATGAGCAGTTCTTC

V gene: TRBV15
clone size: few
J gene: TRBJ2-3
D gene: TRBD2
CDR3 protein: CATSRASGDIGDTQYF
CDR3 DNA: TGTGCCACCAGCAGAGCCAGCGGGGATATCGGAGATACGCAGTATTTT

V gene: TRBV20-1
clone size: few
J gene: TRBJ1-5
D gene: TRBD1
CDR3 protein: CSAHDRVVASNQPQHF
CDR3 DNA: TGCAGTGCTCACGACAGGGTGGTTGCTAGCAATCAGCCCCAGCATTTT

V gene: TRBV3-1
clone size: .
J gene: TRBJ2-2
D gene: .
CDR3 protein: CASSQGGGGDTGELFF
CDR3 DNA: TGTGCCAGCAGTCAAGGTGGAGGGGGGGACACCGGGGAGCTGTTTTTT

V gene: TRBV12-3/TRBV12-4
clone size: .
J gene: TRBJ2-3
D gene: .
CDR3 protein: CASRRVSTDTQYF
CDR3 DNA: TGTGCCAGCAGGCGGGTCAGCACAGATACGCAGTATTTT

V gene: TRBV27
clone size: .
J gene: TRBJ1-1
D gene: .
CDR3 protein: CASSFIAGGEGSEAFF
CDR3 DNA: TGTGCCAGCAGTTTCATCGCCGGGGGGGAAGGGTCTGAAGCTTTCTTT

V gene: TRBV2
clone size: .
J gene: TRBJ2-1
D gene: TRBD2
CDR3 protein: CASSELAGYREQFF
CDR3 DNA: TGTGCCAGCAGTGAGCTAGCGGGGTATAGGGAGCAGTTCTTC

V gene: TRBV6-2/TRBV6-3
clone size: few
J gene: TRBJ2-1
D gene: .
CDR3 protein: CASSYVGDPNEQFF
CDR3 DNA: TGTGCCAGCAGTTACGTGGGAGATCCCAATGAGCAGTTCTTC

V gene: TRBV4-1
clone size: .
J gene: TRBJ2-3
D gene: .
CDR3 protein: CASSQESSDSTDTQYF
CDR3 DNA: TGCGCCAGCAGCCAAGAGTCTTCGGACAGCACAGATACGCAGTATTTT

V gene: TRBV5-1
clone size: few
J gene: TRBJ2-5
D gene: .
CDR3 protein: CASSATQETQYF
CDR3 DNA: TGCGCCAGCAGCGCCACTCAAGAGACCCAGTACTTC

V gene: TRBV27
clone size: many
J gene: TRBJ2-7
D gene: TRBD2
CDR3 protein: CASSLSGGGFYNEQYF
CDR3 DNA: TGTGCCAGCAGTTTATCGGGGGGGGGGTTCTACAATGAGCAGTACTTC

V gene: TRBV6-5
clone size: .
J gene: TRBJ1-2
D gene: TRBD1
CDR3 protein: CASSYSGQGNGYTF
CDR3 DNA: TGTGCCAGCAGTTACTCGGGACAGGGGAATGGCTACACCTTC

V gene: TRBV6-1
clone size: .
J gene: TRBJ1-1
D gene: TRBD1
CDR3 protein: CASRETGFTEAFF
CDR3 DNA: TGTGCCAGCAGAGAGACAGGGTTCACTGAAGCTTTCTTT

V gene: TRBV7-3
clone size: many
J gene: TRBJ2-1
D gene: .
CDR3 protein: CASSFTGSSYNEQFF
CDR3 DNA: TGTGCCAGCAGCTTTACTGGTAGCTCCTACAATGAGCAGTTCTTC

V gene: TRBV7-2
clone size: few
J gene: TRBJ2-3
D gene: TRBD2
CDR3 protein: CASSLAGREGDTQYF
CDR3 DNA: TGTGCCAGCAGCTTAGCCGGCAGGGAGGGAGATACGCAGTATTTT

V gene: TRBV14
clone size: few
J gene: TRBJ1-1
D gene: .
CDR3 protein: CASSQVSLNTEAFF
CDR3 DNA: TGTGCCAGCAGCCAAGTCAGTCTGAACACTGAAGCTTTCTTT

V gene: TRBV18
clone size: .
J gene: TRBJ1-1
D gene: .
CDR3 protein: CASSPSTPSYTEAFF
CDR3 DNA: TGTGCCAGCTCACCCTCGACTCCATCTTACACTGAAGCTTTCTTT

V gene: TRBV5-1
clone size: few
J gene: TRBJ1-1
D gene: .
CDR3 protein: CASSLTALLNTEAFF
CDR3 DNA: TGCGCCAGCAGCTTGACAGCTCTATTGAACACTGAAGCTTTCTTT

V gene: TRBV28
clone size: .
J gene: TRBJ1-6
D gene: .
CDR3 protein: CASSLFHGPTNSPLHF
CDR3 DNA: TGTGCCAGCAGTTTATTCCACGGCCCAACTAATTCACCCCTCCACTTT

V gene: TRBV20-1
clone size: few
J gene: TRBJ2-7
D gene: .
CDR3 protein: CIMRRDRTYEQYF
CDR3 DNA: TGCATTATGCGTAGGGACCGTACCTACGAGCAGTACTTC